The 21 T cell receptor beta chains below were found in one sample sequenced in a study of beta chain features in type 1 diabetes. The study reverse transcribed the entire isolated RNA, so it sequenced expressed TCRB transcripts. Profiled with immunoSEQ multiplex PCR; TCRdb holds only in-frame clones, not every one. The repertoire holds 70,000 to 90,000 clones, with 25% to 35% as singletons. Sample: stem cell memory CD4+ T cells from blood. Receptors originate from a woman aged 18-30 years in good health.

This rearrangement joins TRBV6-5 to TRBJ2-3, with D possibly matching TRBD1 (6 bases). V gave up 1 base and J gave up 8 bases, with 13 bases separating them. Germline V CDR1 and CDR2: MNHEY, SVGAGI. The CDR3 totals 14 residues. CDR3 bases: TGTGCCAGCAGTTACTTGACCTCCAGGGGTACGCAGTATTTT. This translates into CASSYLTSRGTQYF.

The genes are TRBV2 and TRBJ2-6, with a tentative D call TRBD1 (6 bases). CDR3 size: 15 residues. V was trimmed by 6 bases and J by 4 bases, leaving 13 bases between them. Germline CDR1 is SNHLY and CDR2 is FYNNEI. The CDR3 region is CASRPDRTGANVLTF. The DNA of the CDR3 is TGTGCCAGCAGACCCGACAGGACCGGGGCCAACGTCCTGACTTTC.

This clone was seen a few times. The genes are TRBV25-1 and TRBJ2-1; 8 bases fit TRBD1. The germline V gene has CDR1 MGHDK and CDR2 SYGVNS. Losses at the gene ends were 1 base for V and 10 bases for J; bases not matched to a gene: 9. The CDR3 is 15 residues long. The CDR3, as DNA: TGTGCCAGCAGTGAATTAGGACAGGGAGTTAAGGAGCAGTTCTTC. Encoded protein: CASSELGQGVKEQFF. Supplemented by reference TRBV25-1 and TRBJ2-1, the full variable domain reads EADIYQTPRYLVIGTGKKITLECSQTMGHDKMYWYQQDPGMELHLIHYSYGVNSTEKGDLSSESTVSRIRTEHFPLTLESARPSHTSQYLCASSELGQGVKEQFFGPGTRLTVL.

This clone was seen a handful of times. J is TRBJ2-5 and V is TRBV20-1; TRBD1 matches 8 bases. V trimming: 8 bases; J trimming: 5 bases; junction bases outside the gene matches: 4. The germline V gene encodes CDR1 DFQATT and CDR2 SNEGSKA (reference sequence). This CDR3 is built from 11 residues. The CDR3 nucleotides are TGCAGTCTACAGGGGGTGGAGACCCAGTACTTC. This codes for CSLQGVETQYF.

This clone was counted a few times. The CDR3 sequence is CASSSGVQTPYEQYF. The DNA for the CDR3 is TGCGCCAGCAGTTCCGGGGTCCAGACTCCCTACGAGCAGTACTTC. The chain joins TRBV5-1 to TRBJ2-7; D is perhaps TRBD2 (5 bases). Germline CDR1 and CDR2: SGHRS and YFSETQ. The length of the CDR3 is 15 residues. Deletions cut 5 bases from V and 2 bases from J, with 17 bases between.

The chain uses TRBV4-2 and TRBJ1-5; the match to TRBD1 covers 9 bases. The germline V gene has CDR1 LGHNA and CDR2 YNFKEQ. CDR3 size: 17 residues. Trimming at V came to 1 base and at J to 6 bases, leaving 10 bases not matched to a gene. This chain's CDR3 is CASSQGRLGQGSQPQHF. DNA for the CDR3: TGTGCCAGCAGCCAAGGACGATTGGGACAGGGTAGTCAGCCCCAGCATTTT.

This rearrangement joins TRBV2 to TRBJ2-1; 12 bases are shared with TRBD2. CDR1 is SNHLY and CDR2 is FYNNEI in the germline V gene. The trim removed 7 bases at V and 7 bases at J, leaving 5 bases unmatched. The CDR3 length is 14 residues. The CDR3 region has the DNA TGTGCCAGCATGCCGACTAGCGGGGGAAATGAGCAGTTCTTC. The encoded protein is CASMPTSGGNEQFF.

This clone was found a few times. The J gene is TRBJ1-5, the V gene TRBV7-2; 8 bases match TRBD1. Unmatched junction bases numbered 10, after V lost 5 bases and J lost 7 bases. The CDR3 covers 15 residues. Germline values: CDR1 SGHTA, CDR2 FQGNSA. The chain's CDR3 is CASSDSGGEEQPQHF. CDR3 DNA: TGTGCCAGCAGCGATTCAGGGGGCGAAGAGCAGCCCCAGCATTTT.

The genes are TRBV5-4 and TRBJ2-3; 9 nucleotides match TRBD2. The germline gives CDR1 SGHNT, CDR2 YYREEE (reference sequence). Trimming removed 3 bases from V and 5 bases from J; junction bases left unmatched: 10. CDR3 length: 16 amino acids. The CDR3 DNA sequence: TGTGCCAGCAGCTCCATCCTGCGGGGGGGTAAAGATACGCAGTATTTT. This translates into CASSSILRGGKDTQYF. The full variable domain, with the rest looked up from reference TRBV5-4 and TRBJ2-3, is ETGVTQSPTHLIKTRGQQVTLRCSSQSGHNTVSWYQQALGQGPQFIFQYYREEENGRGNFPPRFSGLQFPNYSSELNVNALELDDSALYLCASSSILRGGKDTQYFGPGTRLTVL.

The CDR3 DNA reads as TGTGCCAGCAGCTCCGCCGGGACAGCATATAATTCACCCCTCCACTTT. Amino acid sequence: CASSSAGTAYNSPLHF. The chain links TRBV7-2 to TRBJ1-6, with 7 bases fitting TRBD1. V dropped 4 bases and J dropped 4; count of bases not matched to a gene: 7. Germline assignment: CDR1 SGHTA and CDR2 FQGNSA. This CDR3 region has 16 residues.

This clone was seen more than once but under ten times. The chain joins TRBV30 to TRBJ2-5; 10 bases map to TRBD2. The germline gives CDR1 GTSNPN, CDR2 SVGIG (reference sequence). V lost 2 bases and J lost 4; bases outside the gene matches: 4. The CDR3 consists of 14 residues. The CDR3 loop is CAWSLAGASETQYF. In DNA form, the CDR3 reads TGTGCCTGGAGTCTAGCGGGAGCTTCAGAGACCCAGTACTTC. Full variable domain (outside the CDR3, taken from reference TRBV30 and TRBJ2-5): SQTIHQWPATLVQPVGSPLSLECTVEGTSNPNLYWYRQAAGRGLQLLFYSVGIGQISSEVPQNLSASRPQDRQFILSSKKLLLSDSGFYLCAWSLAGASETQYFGPGTRLLVL.

The chain uses TRBV5-1 and TRBJ1-2; a possible D gene is TRBD1 (5 bases). There are 15 residues in the CDR3. V lost 4 bases and J lost 4, with 17 bases in between. CDR1 and CDR2 (germline): SGHRS, YFSETQ. In DNA, the CDR3 is TGCGCCAGCAGCCCGGGACTGGACTCTTTCTATGGCTACACCTTC. Residues: CASSPGLDSFYGYTF.

The rearrangement links TRBV6-6 to TRBJ2-7; 7 bases agree with TRBD1. Germline CDR1 reads MNHNY; CDR2 reads SVGAGI (reference sequence). Germline trimming cut 10 bases from V and 4 bases from J; bases unmatched to any gene: 7. The CDR3 contains 12 residues. Here the CDR3 reads CATGQVGYEQYF. CDR3 bases: TGTGCCACCGGACAGGTGGGGTACGAGCAGTACTTC.

The chain combines TRBV2 with TRBJ2-4; 9 nucleotides agree with TRBD1. The V gene end was trimmed by 8 bases and the J gene end by 0 bases; junction bases not matched to a gene: 2. From germline, CDR1 is SNHLY and CDR2 FYNNEI. CDR3 size: 14 residues. In DNA form, the CDR3 reads TGTGCCAGCCGGACAGGGGAAGCCAAAAACATTCAGTACTTC. Its protein is CASRTGEAKNIQYF.

The CDR3 DNA reads TGTGCCAGCAGCTTGTTGGGGGCGGACACTGAAGCTTTCTTT. The encoded protein is CASSLLGADTEAFF. The chain joins TRBV7-9 to TRBJ1-1; a weak D match, TRBD1 (6 bases). Germline V CDR1 and CDR2: SEHNR, FQNEAQ (reference sequence). V lost 3 bases to trimming and J lost 3 bases, with 11 bases between them. This CDR3 region has 14 residues.

This clone turned up a few times. V usage is TRBV2 and J usage is TRBJ2-5, with D unclear. V was clipped by 7 bases and J by 5 bases, with 11 bases between them. From germline, CDR1 is SNHLY and CDR2 FYNNEI. This CDR3 is 12 amino acids long. The CDR3 DNA reads TGTGCCAGCAAAGGTAGCTTGGAGACCCAGTACTTC. This translates into CASKGSLETQYF.

The chain links TRBV9 to TRBJ2-3, with 7 nucleotides matching TRBD1. In germline, CDR1 is SGDLS, CDR2 YYNGEE. V was clipped by 3 bases and J by 4 bases; unmatched bases: 14. The CDR3 length is 17 residues. This chain's CDR3 is CASSANVGTGVADTQYF. The CDR3 DNA sequence: TGTGCCAGCAGCGCCAATGTCGGAACAGGGGTTGCAGATACGCAGTATTTT.

V gene TRBV30 combines with J gene TRBJ2-1, with 8 positions matching TRBD1. V dropped 2 bases and J dropped 6; count of bases not matched to a gene: 6. From germline, CDR1 is GTSNPN and CDR2 SVGIG (reference sequence). This CDR3 has 14 residues. The CDR3 coding sequence is TGTGCCTGGAGTCCCGGACAGGGTTTCAATGAGCAGTTCTTC. Translated: CAWSPGQGFNEQFF.

CDR3 in DNA: TGTGCCAGCAGCTTCGGACAGTCCCTCTCTGGAAACACCATATATTTT. It encodes CASSFGQSLSGNTIYF. V is TRBV5-4 and J is TRBJ1-3; the D gene is possibly TRBD1 (6 bases). Germline values: CDR1 SGHNT, CDR2 YYREEE (reference sequence). Between the trimmed V and J ends, which lost 2 bases and 0 bases, there was a span of 12 bases. CDR3 size: 16 residues.

Ten or more counts support this clone. The chain employs TRBV2 and TRBJ2-3; maybe TRBD1 (6 bases). Germline CDR1 is SNHLY and CDR2 is FYNNEI. The V and J ends lost 4 bases and 4 bases respectively, with 12 bases between them. This CDR3 region has 14 residues. The CDR3 region is CASSGQGTSDTQYF. DNA of the CDR3: TGTGCCAGCAGTGGTCAGGGGACCTCAGATACGCAGTATTTT.

This clone turned up a few times. This chain connects TRBV19 to TRBJ2-5; 7 nucleotides line up with TRBD1. V lost 5 bases to trimming and J lost 2 bases; unmatched junction nucleotides: 8. In germline, CDR1 is LNHDA, CDR2 SQIVND (reference sequence). CDR3 length equals 15 residues. CDR3 in DNA: TGTGCCAGTAGTCCAAATCGACAGGGACAAGAGACCCAGTACTTC. Translation gives CASSPNRQGQETQYF.